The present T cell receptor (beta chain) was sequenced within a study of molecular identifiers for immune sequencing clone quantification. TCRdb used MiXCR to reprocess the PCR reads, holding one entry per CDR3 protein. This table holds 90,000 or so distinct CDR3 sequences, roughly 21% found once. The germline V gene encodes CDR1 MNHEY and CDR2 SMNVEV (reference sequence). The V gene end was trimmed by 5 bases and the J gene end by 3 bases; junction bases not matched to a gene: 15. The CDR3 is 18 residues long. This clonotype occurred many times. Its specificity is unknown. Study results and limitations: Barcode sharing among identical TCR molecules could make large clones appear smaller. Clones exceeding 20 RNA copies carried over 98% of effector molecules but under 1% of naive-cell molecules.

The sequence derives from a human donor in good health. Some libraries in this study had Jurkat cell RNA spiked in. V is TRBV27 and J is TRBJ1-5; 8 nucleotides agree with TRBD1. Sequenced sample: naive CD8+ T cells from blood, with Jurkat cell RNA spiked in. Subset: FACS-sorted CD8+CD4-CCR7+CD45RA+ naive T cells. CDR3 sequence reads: CASSLLGPQGAINQPQHF. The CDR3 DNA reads TGTGCCAGCAGTCTTTTAGGGCCGCAGGGGGCGATCAATCAGCCCCAGCATTTT.